Sequencing of this T cell receptor beta chain was carried out in a study of patients and donors after allogeneic stem cell transplantation. TCRdb reprocessed the RT-PCR reads with MiXCR, giving one entry per CDR3 protein. The sample has some 11,000 distinct CDR3 sequences; around 20% are singletons. The TCR was taken from a human donor who was either an allogeneic HSCT recipient or a stem cell or donor lymphocyte infusion donor (not recorded which). It is not recorded whose cells these are; they may come from a transplant donor. Sequences were obtained from blood, either unsorted or a sorted T cell fraction (not recorded which).

CDR3 DNA sequence: TGTGCCAGCAGCCAAGACCCCGATCGCTACGAGCAGTACTTC. As protein: CASSQDPDRYEQYF. V gene TRBV14 combines with J gene TRBJ2-7; D is ambiguous. The V end lost 0 bases, the J end lost 3 bases, and 9 bases lay between the germline ends. The CDR3 is 14 residues long. Germline assignment: CDR1 SGHDN and CDR2 FVKESK.